These T cell receptor beta chains were read from a single sample in a study of CD8 T cells in ankylosing spondylitis. TCRdb re-called the 5' RACE reads through MiXCR, storing one row per CDR3 protein. In the table there are some 85,000 distinct CDR3 sequences, just under 9% of which are singletons. The sequenced sample was blood, either unsorted or a sorted T cell fraction (not recorded which). These receptor sequences come from a male donor with ankylosing spondylitis. CDR3s leave out the opening cysteine and the closing phenylalanine or tryptophan. The D gene is left open where the match is weak.

d_call j_call v_call cdr3_aa
TRBD2 TRBJ2-4 TRBV7-9 ASSDRLAGVGNIQY
NA TRBJ2-1 TRBV6-5 ASSYRGNNEQF
TRBD2 TRBJ2-1 TRBV27 ASTDGGVGYNEQF
TRBD1 TRBJ1-1 TRBV9 ASSDRDRGNTEAF
NA TRBJ2-1 TRBV6-2/TRBV6-3 ASSYASAYNEQF
NA TRBJ2-3 TRBV5-6 ASSSMGTQY
NA TRBJ2-7 TRBV20-1 SGRELPYEQY
TRBD2 TRBJ2-1 TRBV4-1 ASSWVHAVWTSGSYNEQF
NA TRBJ2-7 TRBV30 AWSTGSSSYEQY
NA TRBJ2-2 TRBV5-1 ASSLRSATGELF
NA TRBJ2-7 TRBV30 AWSLPNEQY
TRBD1 TRBJ1-6 TRBV9 ASSADREYNSPLH
NA TRBJ2-1 TRBV18 ASSPTSPTQF
TRBD2 TRBJ2-7 TRBV15 ATSRGGGDEQY
TRBD2 TRBJ2-1 TRBV19 ASSISAGGYNEQF
TRBD2 TRBJ2-1 TRBV27 ASSLGLAGGGEQF
NA TRBJ2-1 TRBV4-1 ASSQPWGLNEQF
NA TRBJ1-1 TRBV10-3 AISDARTTEAF
NA TRBJ2-1 TRBV4-2 ASSTPGGNEQF
NA TRBJ2-2 TRBV7-9 ASGGYRTDTGELF
NA TRBJ2-3 TRBV12-3/TRBV12-4 ASSPYGGPTDTQY
TRBD2 TRBJ2-3 TRBV5-4 ASSFEREGRSDTQY
NA TRBJ2-3 TRBV24-1 ATSDFVSDTQY
NA TRBJ2-7 TRBV20-1 SAQSDEQY
TRBD1 TRBJ2-1 TRBV19 ASSIGSPTGRYNEQF
NA TRBJ2-1 TRBV29-1 RGDEQF